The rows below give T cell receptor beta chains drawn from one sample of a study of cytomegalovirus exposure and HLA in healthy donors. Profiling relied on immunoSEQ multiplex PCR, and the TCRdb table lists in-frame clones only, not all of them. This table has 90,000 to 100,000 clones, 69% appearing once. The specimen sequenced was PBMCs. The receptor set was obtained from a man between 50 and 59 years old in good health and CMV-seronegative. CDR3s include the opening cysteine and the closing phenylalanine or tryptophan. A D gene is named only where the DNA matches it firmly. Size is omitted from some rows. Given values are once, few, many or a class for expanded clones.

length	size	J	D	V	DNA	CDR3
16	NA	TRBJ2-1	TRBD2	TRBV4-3	TGCGCCAGCAGCTCACGATTAGCGGGGATCTACAATGAGCAGTTCTTC	CASSSRLAGIYNEQFF
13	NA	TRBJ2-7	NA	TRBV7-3	TGTGCCAGCAGCCCCTCCGGGTACGACGAGCAGTACTTC	CASSPSGYDEQYF
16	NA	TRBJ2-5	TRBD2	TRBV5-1	TGCGCCAGCAGCTTGGACCCCGCGGGAGTGGGGGAGACCCAGTACTTC	CASSLDPAGVGETQYF
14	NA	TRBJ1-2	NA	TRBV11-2	TGTGCCAGCAAGCGGGGGGGGGCCGGCTATGGCTACACCTTC	CASKRGGAGYGYTF
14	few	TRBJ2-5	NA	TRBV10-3	TGTGCCATCAGTGATACACAGGCGGGGGAGACCCAGTACTTC	CAISDTQAGETQYF
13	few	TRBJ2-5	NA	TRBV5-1	TGCGCCAGCAGCTGGGGCAGTGGAGAGACCCAGTACTTC	CASSWGSGETQYF
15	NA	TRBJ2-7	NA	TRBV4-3	TGCGCCAGCAGCCAATTCGTACAGGGTTCCTACGAGCAGTACTTC	CASSQFVQGSYEQYF
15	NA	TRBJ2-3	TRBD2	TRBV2	TGTGCCAGCAGTGTCCCTAGCGGGAGAAAAGATACGCAGTATTTT	CASSVPSGRKDTQYF
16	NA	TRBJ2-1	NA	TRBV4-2	TGTGCCAGCAGCCAAGATTGGGGAATAGCGTACAATGAGCAGTTCTTC	CASSQDWGIAYNEQFF
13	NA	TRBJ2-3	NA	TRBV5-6	TGTGCCAGCAGCTACTCTAGCACAGATACGCAGTATTTT	CASSYSSTDTQYF
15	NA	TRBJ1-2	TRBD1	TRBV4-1	TGCGCCAGCAGCCTATCTTCGCGGACAGGGGATGGCTACACCTTC	CASSLSSRTGDGYTF
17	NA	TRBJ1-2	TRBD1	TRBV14	TGTGCCAGCAGCCAGCGAGTAGGGGGCAGGGGATTCTATGGCTACACCTTC	CASSQRVGGRGFYGYTF
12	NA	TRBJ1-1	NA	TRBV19	TGTGCCAGTAGTCTTAGCAACACTGAAGCTTTCTTT	CASSLSNTEAFF
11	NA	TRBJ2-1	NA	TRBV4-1	TGCGCCAGCAGTCTAACTAATGAGCAGTTCTTC	CASSLTNEQFF
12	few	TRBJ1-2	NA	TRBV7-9	TGTGCCAGCAGTTTACAGGATTATGGCTACACCTTC	CASSLQDYGYTF
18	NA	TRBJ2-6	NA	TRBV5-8	TGTGCCAGCAGCAACCCTCCGACTGTAAGCTCTGGGGCCAACGTCCTGACTTTC	CASSNPPTVSSGANVLTF
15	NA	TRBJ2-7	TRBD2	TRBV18	TGTGCCAGCTCACCACGAAGCGGGGGCTCCTACGAGCAGTACTTC	CASSPRSGGSYEQYF
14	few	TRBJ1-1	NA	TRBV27	TGTGCCAGCAGAGACGTAACAGTGAACACTGAAGCTTTCTTT	CASRDVTVNTEAFF
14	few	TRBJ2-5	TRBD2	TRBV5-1	TGCGCCAGCAGCCGGGCGGGGGGGGGAGAGACCCAGTACTTC	CASSRAGGGETQYF
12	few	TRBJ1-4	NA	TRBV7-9	TGTGCCAGCAGCTTACGAGCTGAAAAACTGTTTTTT	CASSLRAEKLFF
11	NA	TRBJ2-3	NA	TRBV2	TGTGCCAGCGCCGCGGGAGATACGCAGTATTTT	CASAAGDTQYF
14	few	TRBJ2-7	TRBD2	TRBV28	TGTGCCAGCAGTAGACCCGGGACTAGGGACGAGCAGTACTTC	CASSRPGTRDEQYF
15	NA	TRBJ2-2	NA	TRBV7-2	TGTGCCAGCAGCCCCTCGGGAATAGAGACCGGGGAGCTGTTTTTT	CASSPSGIETGELFF
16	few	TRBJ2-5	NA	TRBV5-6	TGTGCCAGCAGCTGGCTAAGGGGGGGCGTGGTGGAGACCCAGTACTTC	CASSWLRGGVVETQYF
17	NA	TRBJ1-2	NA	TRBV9	TGTGCCAGCAGCGATTCCCTGGACCGACTCCTAGCTTATGGCTACACCTTC	CASSDSLDRLLAYGYTF
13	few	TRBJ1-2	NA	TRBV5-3	TGTGCCAGAAGCTTCAGGGTAGTCTATGGCTACACCTTC	CARSFRVVYGYTF
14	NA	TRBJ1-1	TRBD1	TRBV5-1	TGCGCCAGCAGTACCGGGACAGGGAACACTGAAGCTTTCTTT	CASSTGTGNTEAFF
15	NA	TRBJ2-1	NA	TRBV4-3	TGCGCCAGCAGCCTTGATGGGGGCGAAGGCAATGAGCAGTTCTTC	CASSLDGGEGNEQFF
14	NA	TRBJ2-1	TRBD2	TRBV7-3	TGTGCCAGCAGCAGCGGGGGGGCTTACAATGAGCAGTTCTTC	CASSSGGAYNEQFF
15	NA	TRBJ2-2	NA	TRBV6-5	TGTGCCAGCAGCAGGACTCTGTCGAACACCGGGGAGCTGTTTTTT	CASSRTLSNTGELFF
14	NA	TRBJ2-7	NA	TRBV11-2	TGTGCCAGCAGCCCAGGGGTCCGCTCCTACGAGCAGTACTTC	CASSPGVRSYEQYF
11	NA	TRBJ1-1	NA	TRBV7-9	TGTGCCGGAGACAGGCCGACTGAAGCTTTCTTT	CAGDRPTEAFF
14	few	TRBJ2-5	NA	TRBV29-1	TGCAGCGTTGTCGTAACAGCAGGCTCGGAGACCCAGTACTTC	CSVVVTAGSETQYF
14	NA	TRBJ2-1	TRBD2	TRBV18	TGTGCCAGCTCACGAACTAGCGGGAGCGATGAGCAGTTCTTC	CASSRTSGSDEQFF
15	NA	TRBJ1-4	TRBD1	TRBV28	TGTGCCAGCAGTTCCGACAGGGGTGGAACTGAAAAACTGTTTTTT	CASSSDRGGTEKLFF
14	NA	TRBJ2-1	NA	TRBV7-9	TGTGCCAGCAGCTTAGCGGTCCGGGACAATGAGCAGTTCTTC	CASSLAVRDNEQFF
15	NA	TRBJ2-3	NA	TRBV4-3	TGCGCCAGCAGCCGCCGAAGGGGTAGGCCAGATACGCAGTATTTT	CASSRRRGRPDTQYF
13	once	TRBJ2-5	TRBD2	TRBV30	TGTGCCGGGACTAGCGGGAGGGCAGAGACCCAGTACTTC	CAGTSGRAETQYF
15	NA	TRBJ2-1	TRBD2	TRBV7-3	TGTGCCAGCAGCTTAACGCCTAGCGGGGACAATGAGCAGTTCTTC	CASSLTPSGDNEQFF
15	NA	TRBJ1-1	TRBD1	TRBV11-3	TGTGCCAGCAGCCCGGGACAGGGAGTGAACACTGAAGCTTTCTTT	CASSPGQGVNTEAFF